These 20 T cell receptor beta chains were sequenced from one sample in a study of T cell responses to AZD1222 COVID-19 vaccine. Assay: immunoSEQ multiplex PCR; the TCRdb copy retains only in-frame clones and omits some. The data show about 150,000 clones, 91% seen once. The sample in question was peripheral blood, obtained on day 0 of AZD1222 vaccination. These receptor sequences come from an adult in good health.

The rearrangement joins TRBV5-1 to TRBJ2-2; no reliable D call. The germline gives CDR1 SGHRS, CDR2 YFSETQ. This CDR3 is built from 13 residues. Between the trimmed V and J ends, which lost 4 bases and 7 bases, there was a span of 11 bases. The CDR3 nucleotides are TGCGCCAGCAGCCCGGTCGAGGTCGGGGAGCTGTTTTTT. Its protein is CASSPVEVGELFF.

The J gene is TRBJ1-2, the V gene TRBV7-6, with 7 nucleotides matching TRBD1. Germline V lookup: CDR1 SGHVS, CDR2 FNYEAQ. The CDR3 sequence is 15 residues long. Trimming removed 3 bases from V and 4 bases from J; junction bases left unmatched: 8. In nucleotides, the CDR3 is TGTGCCAGCAGCTTCTTCCCGGGACAGACCTATGGCTACACCTTC. This encodes CASSFFPGQTYGYTF.

This chain links TRBV12-5 with TRBJ1-2; tentative D call: TRBD1 (5 bases). Trimming removed 1 base at V and 4 bases at J, with 10 bases between. The CDR3 covers 14 residues. The V gene's germline CDR1 is LGHNT and CDR2 FRNRAP. CDR3 residues: CASGLGGQGYGYTF. The DNA of the CDR3 is TGTGCTAGTGGTTTGGGGGGCCAGGGCTATGGCTACACCTTC.

The chain couples TRBV5-4 to TRBJ2-7; 9 bases line up with TRBD1. The CDR3 has 14 residues. Trimming removed 4 bases from V and 4 bases from J; junction bases left unmatched: 6. In germline, CDR1 is SGHNT, CDR2 YYREEE (reference sequence). The chain's CDR3 is CASSPGTGSYEQYF. CDR3 sequence (DNA): TGTGCCAGCAGCCCCGGGACAGGGAGTTACGAGCAGTACTTC.

CDR3 residues: CASSLDRGNSPLHF. For the CDR3, the DNA is TGTGCCAGCAGCCTGGACAGGGGAAATTCACCCCTCCACTTT. V and J are TRBV14 and TRBJ1-6; 9 bases fit TRBD1. The CDR3 covers 14 residues. Germline V gene sequence: CDR1 SGHDN, CDR2 FVKESK. The V segment lost 4 bases and the J segment 7 bases; nucleotides outside the gene matches: 2.

The chain carries TRBV20-1 and TRBJ1-1; tentatively, D is TRBD1 (5 bases). CDR1 and CDR2 from the germline V gene are DFQATT and SNEGSKA (reference sequence). The CDR3 consists of 11 residues. CDR3 loop: CGGAGNTEAFF. DNA for the CDR3: TGCGGCGGGGCAGGGAACACTGAAGCTTTCTTT.

This clone was recorded only once. The chain combines TRBV29-1 with TRBJ1-3; D call uncertain. V lost 2 bases to trimming and J lost 3 bases, with 2 bases between them. The germline gives CDR1 SQVTM, CDR2 ANQGSEA. This CDR3 contains 11 residues. For the CDR3, the DNA is TGCAGCGTTGAAAATGGAAACACCATATATTTT. Protein sequence: CSVENGNTIYF.

This chain joins TRBV7-8 and TRBJ2-7; 8 bases are a match to TRBD2. The CDR3 has 16 amino acids. Germline trimming cut 4 bases from V and 0 bases from J; bases unmatched to any gene: 8. The germline CDR1 and CDR2 sequences are SGHVS and FQNEAQ. The CDR3 DNA is TGTGCCAGCAGCTCCCGGCGGGGGGCGGCCTCCTACGAGCAGTACTTC. Translating gives CASSSRRGAASYEQYF. The whole variable domain, filled in from reference TRBV7-8 and TRBJ2-7, reads GAGVSQSPRYKVAKRGQDVALRCDPISGHVSLFWYQQALGQGPEFLTYFQNEAQLDKSGLPSDRFFAERPEGSVSTLKIQRTQQEDSAVYLCASSSRRGAASYEQYFGPGTRLTVT.

This rearrangement joins TRBV29-1 to TRBJ2-7; D may be TRBD2 (6 bases). The V end lost 3 bases, the J end lost 7 bases, and 16 bases lay between the germline ends. This CDR3 is built from 13 residues. Germline-derived CDR1 and CDR2 are SQVTM and ANQGSEA. The CDR3 DNA sequence: TGCAGCGTTGAGGTCAGGAGGGGCCAAGAGCAGTACTTC. It yields the protein CSVEVRRGQEQYF.

This clone was seen a single time. This chain joins TRBV3-1 (or the pseudogene TRBV3-2) and TRBJ2-3, with 11 bases identical to TRBD1. J lost 4 bases, V lost 8 bases, and 8 bases had no gene match. The CDR3 covers 15 residues. Germline loops: CDR1 LGHDT, CDR2 YNNKEL (reference sequence). In DNA, the CDR3 is TGTGCCAGCCAAACCCGGACAGGGGGCGCAGATACGCAGTATTTT. This sequence encodes CASQTRTGGADTQYF.

This chain links TRBV29-1 with TRBJ2-1, with D perhaps TRBD1 (5 bases). Germline V gives CDR1 SQVTM, CDR2 ANQGSEA. V shed 4 bases and J shed 4 bases, with 14 bases lying between them. This CDR3 contains 14 residues. CDR3 in DNA: TGCAGCGTTGTGGGGCCGGGCCTTTACAATGAGCAGTTCTTC. Its translation is CSVVGPGLYNEQFF.

The rearrangement joins TRBV30 to TRBJ2-7; TRBD1 agrees at 10 bases. The CDR3 has 15 amino acids. With 2 bases clipped from V and 6 bases from J, the junction kept 10 bases outside the gene matches. Germline loops: CDR1 GTSNPN, CDR2 SVGIG (reference sequence). Written as DNA, the CDR3 is TGTGCCTGGAGTCCTTTGGACAGGGGGGCTAGCGAGCAGTACTTC. It codes for CAWSPLDRGASEQYF.

The rearrangement links TRBV5-5 to TRBJ2-3; D is uncertain. The length of the CDR3 is 12 residues. Trimming removed 1 base at V and 2 bases at J, with 2 bases between. Germline values: CDR1 SGHKS, CDR2 YYEKEE (reference sequence). The CDR3 sequence is CASSLLTDTQYF. For the CDR3, the DNA is TGTGCCAGCAGCTTGCTCACAGATACGCAGTATTTT.

The chain combines TRBV19 with TRBJ2-2; 9 bases fit TRBD1. Germline CDR1 reads LNHDA; CDR2 reads SQIVND (reference sequence). The CDR3 runs to 15 residues. The J segment lost 0 bases and the V segment lost 9 bases, leaving 5 bases of the junction unmatched. The CDR3 coding sequence is TGTGCCAGCACACAGGGGGCCCCGAACACCGGGGAGCTGTTTTTT. Protein: CASTQGAPNTGELFF.

This chain uses TRBV28 with TRBJ2-7; TRBD2 matches at 8 bases. Germline V gene data show CDR1 as MDHEN and CDR2 as SYDVKM. Trimming took 1 base from V and 0 from J; bases not matched to a gene: 5. This CDR3 region has 16 residues. The CDR3 spells CASSLFSGKDSYEQYF. The CDR3, as DNA: TGTGCCAGCAGTTTATTTAGCGGGAAAGACTCCTACGAGCAGTACTTC.

This clone showed up just once. The CDR3 reads CASSLSGTNTEAFF. Written as DNA, the CDR3 is TGTGCCAGCAGTTTATCAGGAACGAACACTGAAGCTTTCTTT. The chain links TRBV28 to TRBJ1-1; D ambiguous. V shed 1 base and J shed 1 base, with 7 bases lying between them. The CDR3 runs to 14 residues. Germline V gene data show CDR1 as MDHEN and CDR2 as SYDVKM.

The chain couples TRBV9 to TRBJ2-2, with TRBD2 matching 10 bases. The germline V gene encodes CDR1 SGDLS and CDR2 YYNGEE. V dropped 0 bases and J dropped 4; count of bases not matched to a gene: 9. This CDR3 is built from 18 residues. CDR3 bases: TGTGCCAGCAGCGTAGTTCCTAGCGGGAGTAAAAGCACCGGGGAGCTGTTTTTT. Amino acid sequence: CASSVVPSGSKSTGELFF. Full variable domain (rest looked up from reference TRBV9 and TRBJ2-2): DSGVTQTPKHLITATGQRVTLRCSPRSGDLSVYWYQQSLDQGLQFLIQYYNGEERAKGNILERFSAQQFPDLHSELNLSSLELGDSALYFCASSVVPSGSKSTGELFFGEGSRLTVL.

V usage is TRBV18 and J usage is TRBJ2-7; the match to TRBD2 covers 11 bases. CDR3 size: 15 residues. With 5 bases clipped from V and 2 bases from J, the junction kept 5 bases outside the gene matches. Germline assignment: CDR1 KGHSH and CDR2 LQKENI. CDR3 DNA sequence: TGTGCCAGCTCAGCGACTAGCGGGACTCCCTACGAGCAGTACTTC. Protein: CASSATSGTPYEQYF.

The chain uses TRBV2 and TRBJ1-4; possible D gene TRBD1, 6 bases. V was shortened by 6 bases and J by 4 bases, with 9 bases between the two germline ends. CDR1 is SNHLY, CDR2 FYNNEI, per germline. The CDR3 consists of 13 residues. CDR3 sequence (DNA): TGTGCCAGCAGACAGGGCCTTAATGAAAAACTGTTTTTT. It encodes CASRQGLNEKLFF.

The V call is TRBV11-2, the J call TRBJ2-1; D ambiguous. The CDR3 has 10 residues. Looked up from germline, CDR1 is SGHAT and CDR2 is FQNNGV. The V end was cut by 5 bases, the J end by 10 bases, with 6 bases between. CDR3 nucleotides: TGTGCCAGCAGCCGTAGAGAGCAGTTCTTC. The encoded protein is CASSRREQFF.